This T cell receptor (beta chain) comes out of a study of T cells expressing NK-cell markers (dated by TCRdb to 2019 to 2021). Concerning the study at large: TCR beta-chain repertoires were profiled in sorted CD3+CD56+NKG2C+, CD3+CD56+NKG2C- and CD3+CD56-NKG2C+ T-cell subsets from fewer than 10 donors. Among the eight sequenced donors, only one was HCMV-seronegative, while the other seven were HCMV-seropositive. The study sequenced eight donors, all healthy volunteers chosen at random: three men and five women. Libraries were sequenced as 2 x 150 bp reads on Illumina HiSeq 2000/2500, MiSeq or NextSeq.

Sequenced using an Illumina HiSeq 2000. TCR beta cDNA libraries were made by 5'RACE template switching that added a universal primer site and unique molecular identifiers. cDNA synthesis was primed from the TCR beta constant segment and was followed by two successive PCR amplification steps. Regarding the original processing steps: Reads were demultiplexed and grouped by UMI with MIGEC, and clonotypes were assembled and quantified with MiTCR. To exclude erroneous sequences, any TCR cDNA sequence not supported by at least two reads was discarded. The tcR package was used for downstream repertoire analysis, with clonotypes matched between fractions based on CDR3 nucleotide sequence plus V segment. Antigen specificity was annotated against VDJdb with VDJmatch, allowing one amino acid substitution in CDR3. The reads went through TCRdb reprocessing, and each CDR3 protein sequence gets one entry with no DNA. The V and J calls follow TCRdb's processing rather than the paper's. This sample's table contains some 120,000 distinct CDR3 sequences. The top ten constitute 18% of the sample.

Overall results and qualifications from the work: It remained unclear whether the expanded NKG2C-expressing T cell clones were specific for HCMV antigens. Those dominant clonotypes were again the most abundant among CD3+CD56-NKG2C+ cells in a handful of donors, at about 25-60.1%. In several donors, the dominant CD3+CD56+NKG2C+ clonotypes ranked among the top 10 CD8+ clonotypes, making up about 1.0-8% of CD8+ T cells.

Looking up the germline V gene yields CDR1 WSHSY and CDR2 SAAADI. From cysteine to phenylalanine, the CDR3 is 14 amino acids long. Only the protein is on record. A commercial ELISA kit detecting HCMV-specific IgG in serum was used to determine HCMV serostatus. Peripheral blood mononuclear cells were isolated from blood by Ficoll density gradient centrifugation. For this clonotype: Its antigen has not been determined.

The sequence links TRBV10-2 to TRBJ1-1. Input material: blood T cells: a sorted CD56 or NKG2C T cell subset, CD4+ or CD8+ T cells, or bulk PBMC T cells (not recorded which). The receptor's source is a woman aged 18 to 69 in good health. The CDR3 here reads CASSDEGSGTEAFF.